These 21 T cell receptor beta chains came from one sample sequenced in a study of shared clonotypes between healthy human individuals. The table came from immunoSEQ multiplex PCR; TCRdb's copy has only in-frame clones and leaves some out. The sample records 500,000 to 650,000 clones, 70% to 80% being singletons. Sequencing was carried out using PBMCs. All receptors come from a woman between 35 and 50 years old in good health. Some clones in this sample may be carry-over from other donors' samples.

J is TRBJ2-2 and V is TRBV21-1; TRBD1 was called by the table and not checked on the DNA. TRBV21-1 is given as a pseudogene. This CDR3 contains 19 residues. The DNA of the CDR3 is TGTGCCAGCAGCAAAAAGTTTCGGGTGACAGCCTCGAACACCGGGGAGCTGTTTTTT. Protein sequence: CASSKKFRVTASNTGELFF.

The gene calls are TRBV18 and TRBJ1-2, with a possible D match to TRBD1 (5 bases). The length of the CDR3 is 14 residues. Germline CDR1 reads KGHSH; CDR2 reads LQKENI. The V end lost 2 bases, the J end lost 0 bases, and 7 bases lay between the germline ends. The CDR3 DNA reads TGTGCCAGCTCACCAACAGGTCCTAACTATGGCTACACCTTC. This translates into CASSPTGPNYGYTF.

Remarks on this clone: An end of the junction does not agree with germline; a read error may underlie this. V usage is TRBV9 and J usage is TRBJ1-4; D might be TRBD1 (6 bases). This CDR3 has 15 amino acids. Germline V gene lookup returns CDR1 SGDLS and CDR2 YYNGEE. CDR3 sequence: CASSVSGQANEKLFF. CDR3 DNA sequence: TGTGCCAGCAGCGTGTCGGGACAAGCTAACGAAAAACTGTTTTTT.

The chain uses TRBV14 and TRBJ2-7; no reliable D call. The germline V gene encodes CDR1 SGHDN and CDR2 FVKESK. The CDR3 length is 13 residues. Trimming took 6 bases from V and 5 from J, leaving 14 bases between them. Here the CDR3 DNA reads TGTGCCAGCAGGAGCCAGTGGGCCCACGAGCAGTACTTC. This translates into CASRSQWAHEQYF.

As regards this clone: A much larger clonotype is one base distant, so this may be a read error. The chain couples TRBV6-1 to TRBJ1-5, with D possibly matching TRBD1 (5 bases). The V gene lost 2 bases and the J gene lost 0 bases, with 5 bases spanning the gap. The germline gives CDR1 MNHNS, CDR2 SASEGT. The CDR3 covers 14 residues. CDR3: CASSEQGSNQPQHF. DNA of the CDR3: TGTGCCAGCAGTGAACAGGGTAGCAATCAGCCCCAGCATTTT.

This sequence joins TRBV4-3 and TRBJ1-5, with D possibly TRBD1 on 5 matching bases. The CDR3 consists of 17 residues. V lost 0 bases and J lost 2, with 14 bases in between. Germline V gives CDR1 LGHNA, CDR2 YSLEER. The CDR3: CASSQEAPGIGNQPQHF. The DNA for the CDR3 is TGCGCCAGCAGCCAAGAAGCCCCAGGGATAGGCAATCAGCCCCAGCATTTT.

The genes are TRBV2 and TRBJ2-3; D is ambiguous. Germline CDR1 reads SNHLY; CDR2 reads FYNNEI. This CDR3 comprises 14 residues. V lost 6 bases and J lost 2, with 12 bases in between. The DNA of the CDR3 is TGTGCCAGCAGCCCGACCGGATCCACAGATACGCAGTATTTT. Its translation is CASSPTGSTDTQYF.

To note about this clone: The sample contains more than one DNA sequence encoding this CDR3. The V and J genes are TRBV5-1 and TRBJ2-1; D call uncertain. Germline lookup yields CDR1 SGHRS and CDR2 YFSETQ. CDR3 size: 13 residues. Deletions cut 3 bases from V and 0 bases from J, with 4 bases between. The CDR3 loop reads CASSSSSYNEQFF. DNA for the CDR3: TGCGCCAGCAGCTCTAGCTCCTACAATGAGCAGTTCTTC.

The chain has TRBV5-1 and TRBJ2-7; maybe TRBD2 (5 bases). V was cut by 2 bases and J by 6 bases, with 9 bases left in between. The CDR3 extends over 12 amino acids. Germline values: CDR1 SGHRS, CDR2 YFSETQ. This CDR3 reads CASSLAAGEQYF. The CDR3 nucleotides are TGCGCCAGCAGCTTAGCGGCGGGCGAGCAGTACTTC.

The chain links TRBV30 to TRBJ2-3; TRBD1 is a possible D gene (6 bases). V lost 4 bases and J 4 bases, leaving 21 bases between the germline ends. CDR1 is GTSNPN, CDR2 SVGIG, per germline (reference sequence). This CDR3 is 16 amino acids long. CDR3 region: CAWNEWAGVSADTQYF. DNA of the CDR3: TGTGCCTGGAATGAGTGGGCAGGGGTTAGCGCAGATACGCAGTATTTT.

J is TRBJ2-1 and V is TRBV18; D remains ambiguous. The V gene's germline CDR1 is KGHSH and CDR2 LQKENI. The CDR3 is 16 amino acids. V lost 3 bases and J 2 bases, leaving 14 bases between the germline ends. CDR3 sequence reads: CASSPSSTATYNEQFF. In nucleotides, the CDR3 is TGTGCCAGCTCACCCTCCTCTACGGCCACCTACAATGAGCAGTTCTTC.

This chain joins TRBV6-6 and TRBJ2-7; tentative D call: TRBD2 (6 bases). The CDR3 consists of 14 residues. V lost 7 bases and J 3 bases, leaving 16 bases between the germline ends. The germline V gene encodes CDR1 MNHNY and CDR2 SVGAGI (reference sequence). CDR3 protein: CASISGTGFYEQYF. The DNA of the CDR3 is TGTGCCAGCATCTCAGGGACTGGATTCTACGAGCAGTACTTC.

This chain uses TRBV28 with TRBJ2-5; weak D call: TRBD1 (6 bases). Gene TRBJ2-7 matches the end of the DNA better, so the J call may be wrong. Germline V gene data show CDR1 as MDHEN and CDR2 as SYDVKM. The CDR3 is made up of 15 amino acids. In nucleotides, the CDR3 is TGTGCCAGCAGTTTGCAGGGGCCCTACGCCTACGAGCAGTACTTC. Translated: CASSLQGPYAYEQYF.

The J gene is TRBJ2-1, the V gene TRBV18; D unclear. With 3 bases removed from V and 4 bases from J, the gap between germline ends came to 10 bases. From germline, CDR1 is KGHSH and CDR2 LQKENI. There are 14 residues in the CDR3. For the CDR3, the DNA is TGTGCCAGCTCACCCGCACACGATTACAATGAGCAGTTCTTC. As protein: CASSPAHDYNEQFF.

A note on this clone: A much larger clone sits a single nucleotide away, making a read error possible. The chain uses TRBV10-3 and TRBJ2-7; D not certain. The CDR3 totals 12 residues. The germline V gene has CDR1 ENHRY and CDR2 SYGVKD. In DNA form, the CDR3 reads TGTGCCAGCAGTGATTTGCCCTACGAGCAGTACTTC. Translation gives CASSDLPYEQYF.

This chain links TRBV28 with TRBJ2-7; TRBD2 agrees at 11 bases. The CDR3 extends over 14 amino acids. CDR1 and CDR2 from the germline V gene are MDHEN and SYDVKM. J gave up 5 bases and V 8 bases, and 8 bases lay outside the gene matches. As DNA, the CDR3 is TGTGCCAGCGGGAGGACTAGCGGGTTCCACGAGCAGTACTTC. As protein: CASGRTSGFHEQYF.

The genes are TRBV28 and TRBJ2-7; D may be TRBD1 or TRBD2 (5 bases each). The germline V and J ends were trimmed by 6 bases and 2 bases, with 20 bases remaining between them. This CDR3 comprises 16 residues. Germline assignment: CDR1 MDHEN and CDR2 SYDVKM. CDR3 in amino acids: CASSPTRLGVPYEQYF. The CDR3 nucleotides are TGTGCCAGCAGCCCAACCAGATTGGGGGTCCCCTACGAGCAGTACTTC.

The chain has TRBV11-3 and TRBJ2-3; possible D gene TRBD2, 5 bases. This CDR3 has 14 residues. Germline CDR1 reads SGHNT; CDR2 reads YENEEA. V lost 2 bases and J 0 bases, leaving 6 bases between the germline ends. The CDR3 sequence is CASSLRTSTDTQYF. CDR3 DNA: TGTGCCAGCAGCTTAAGGACTAGCACAGATACGCAGTATTTT.

This clone came up a few times. V usage is TRBV30 and J usage is TRBJ1-2; D remains ambiguous. The germline V gene encodes CDR1 GTSNPN and CDR2 SVGIG (reference sequence). The CDR3 is made up of 13 amino acids. V gave up 0 bases and J gave up 6 bases, with 11 bases separating them. The CDR3 spells CAWSVLVTNGYTF. The CDR3 DNA follows: TGTGCCTGGAGTGTACTAGTCACCAATGGCTACACCTTC.

The V and J genes are TRBV28 and TRBJ2-5, with 7 nucleotides matching TRBD2. The trim removed 6 bases at V and 4 bases at J, leaving 8 bases unmatched. Germline V CDR1 and CDR2: MDHEN, SYDVKM. This CDR3 contains 14 residues. This chain's CDR3 is CASSHTGRPETQYF. In DNA form, the CDR3 reads TGTGCCAGCAGCCATACCGGGAGGCCAGAGACCCAGTACTTC.

This clone was recorded a few times. Lacking the conserved final phenylalanine or tryptophan, this CDR3 likely reflects a read error. The rearrangement joins TRBV7-8 to TRBJ1-1, with D perhaps TRBD1 (5 bases). Germline assignment: CDR1 SGHVS and CDR2 FQNEAQ. The CDR3 length is 13 residues. Trimming stripped 4 bases from V and 1 base from J, with 7 bases between. The CDR3 DNA reads TGTGCCAGCAGCTGGGGACCGAACACTGAAGCTTTCCTT. Translating it yields CASSWGPNTEAFL.